Sequencing of this T cell receptor (beta chain) was carried out in a study of shared clonotypes between healthy human individuals. Execution of the assay was at deep level. Clones were read by immunoSEQ multiplex PCR, and TCRdb kept only the in-frame ones, dropping some. The sample lists more than 1.2 million clones, approximately 98.5% occurring once. Trimming took 8 bases from V and 9 from J, leaving 17 bases between them. CDR1 MDHEN and CDR2 SYDVKM come from the germline V gene. This CDR3 contains 13 residues. The TCR comes from a man aged 25 to 45 in good health. Material: naive CD4+ T cells sorted from blood. Documented subset: CD45RA+ positively selected. This sequence joins TRBV28 and TRBJ2-1; tentative D call: TRBD2 (6 bases). This CDR3 reads CASPNLASGEQFF. The CDR3 DNA is TGTGCCAGCCCAAACCTAGCGTCGGGTGAGCAGTTCTTC.